These 14 T cell receptor beta chains came from one sample sequenced in a study of T cell responses to AZD1222 COVID-19 vaccine. The table came from immunoSEQ multiplex PCR; TCRdb's copy has only in-frame clones and leaves some out. The data show about 48,000 clones, 80% to 90% seen once. The material was peripheral blood, obtained 28 days after the second AZD1222 dose. Receptor source: an adult who received the AZD1222 COVID-19 vaccine.

The V and J genes are TRBV2 and TRBJ2-7; a possible D gene is TRBD1 (5 bases). Germline V gives CDR1 SNHLY, CDR2 FYNNEI. This CDR3 has 12 residues. V lost 3 bases to trimming and J lost 3 bases, with 6 bases between them. The CDR3 reads CASSDDSYEQYF. The CDR3 DNA follows: TGTGCCAGCAGTGACGACAGCTACGAGCAGTACTTC.

The J gene is TRBJ1-6, the V gene TRBV28; D not resolved. The CDR3 runs to 16 residues. Germline V CDR1 and CDR2: MDHEN, SYDVKM. V was clipped by 5 bases and J by 7 bases, with 18 bases between them. CDR3 loop: CASSRLRQNYNSPLHF. The CDR3, as DNA: TGTGCCAGCAGTCGTCTCCGGCAGAACTACAATTCACCCCTCCACTTT.

The rearrangement uses TRBV5-1 and TRBJ1-2, with 9 positions matching TRBD1. V trimming: 0 bases; J trimming: 7 bases; junction bases outside the gene matches: 10. Germline V gives CDR1 SGHRS, CDR2 YFSETQ. The CDR3 contains 16 residues. CDR3 protein: CASSLENAGQGTGYTF. The CDR3 DNA is TGCGCCAGCAGCTTGGAAAATGCGGGACAGGGTACTGGCTACACCTTC. Based on the CDR3 plus reference TRBV5-1 and TRBJ1-2, the full variable domain is KAGVTQTPRYLIKTRGQQVTLSCSPISGHRSVSWYQQTPGQGLQFLFEYFSETQRNKGNFPGRFSGRQFSNSRSEMNVSTLELGDSALYLCASSLENAGQGTGYTFGSGTRLTVV.

The V and J genes are TRBV7-2 and TRBJ2-7, with D tentatively TRBD2 (5 bases). The CDR3 extends over 14 amino acids. Trimming took 7 bases from V and 4 from J, leaving 17 bases between them. The V gene's germline CDR1 is SGHTA and CDR2 FQGNSA. Here the CDR3 reads CASTLGGGRYEQYF. Written as DNA, the CDR3 is TGTGCCAGCACCCTCGGCGGAGGCCGTTACGAGCAGTACTTC. Looking up the rest from reference TRBV7-2 and TRBJ2-7 gives the full variable domain: GAGVSQSPSNKVTEKGKDVELRCDPISGHTALYWYRQSLGQGLEFLIYFQGNSAPDKSGLPSDRFSAERTGGSVSTLTIQRTQQEDSAVYLCASTLGGGRYEQYFGPGTRLTVT.

The rearrangement joins TRBV5-1 to TRBJ2-7; 10 nucleotides line up with TRBD2. The CDR3 has 15 residues. Germline assignment: CDR1 SGHRS and CDR2 YFSETQ. Losses at the gene ends were 0 bases for V and 4 bases for J; bases not matched to a gene: 4. The CDR3 is CASSLAAGGRYEQYF. The CDR3 region has the DNA TGCGCCAGCAGCTTGGCAGCGGGAGGGCGGTACGAGCAGTACTTC.

This sequence joins TRBV3-1 (or the pseudogene TRBV3-2) and TRBJ2-7, with no clear D. Deletions cut 2 bases from V and 3 bases from J, with 14 bases between. This CDR3 region has 15 residues. Germline CDR1 and CDR2: LGHDT and YNNKEL (reference sequence). CDR3 loop: CASSQSKGSLYEQYF. DNA of the CDR3: TGTGCCAGCAGCCAATCTAAAGGGTCTCTCTACGAGCAGTACTTC.

This clone appeared a few times. J is TRBJ1-5 and V is TRBV28; D is unclear. Germline CDR1 reads MDHEN; CDR2 reads SYDVKM. Deletions cut 10 bases from V and 5 bases from J, with 18 bases between. The CDR3 length is 14 residues. The CDR3 DNA is TGTGCCACCTCCAACGGGATTAGGGATCAGCCCCAGCATTTT. Encoded protein: CATSNGIRDQPQHF.

The chain links TRBV5-1 to TRBJ1-1; tentative D call: TRBD1 (6 bases). Germline V gene lookup returns CDR1 SGHRS and CDR2 YFSETQ. Trimming left V 0 bases short and J 1 base short, with 10 bases between. The CDR3 loop spans 15 amino acids. DNA for the CDR3: TGCGCCAGCAGCTTGGAAGCGACAGGGAACACTGAAGCTTTCTTT. It is translated as CASSLEATGNTEAFF.

DNA for the CDR3: TGTGCCAGCAGCTTGGGACTAGCGGGAATCTACGAGCAGTACTTC. This encodes CASSLGLAGIYEQYF. The chain uses TRBV5-4 and TRBJ2-7; the match to TRBD2 covers 11 bases. The germline V gene has CDR1 SGHNT and CDR2 YYREEE (reference sequence). J lost 3 bases, V lost 0 bases, and 2 bases had no gene match. The CDR3 runs to 15 residues.

The J gene is TRBJ1-6, the V gene TRBV13, with a tentative D call TRBD1 (5 bases). From germline, CDR1 is PRHDT and CDR2 FYEKMQ (reference sequence). The V and J ends lost 5 bases and 3 bases respectively, with 8 bases between them. The CDR3 has 14 amino acids. CDR3 coding DNA: TGTGCCAGCAGCCCCAGGGACTATAATTCACCCCTCCACTTT. Protein sequence: CASSPRDYNSPLHF. The full variable domain, rest sourced from reference TRBV13 and TRBJ1-6, is AAGVIQSPRHLIKEKRETATLKCYPIPRHDTVYWYQQGPGQDPQFLISFYEKMQSDKGSIPDRFSAQQFSDYHSELNMSSLELGDSALYFCASSPRDYNSPLHFGNGTRLTVT.

This clone appeared a few times. The chain combines TRBV12-3 or TRBV12-4 with TRBJ1-2; D is uncertain. V lost 8 bases, J lost 3 bases, and 7 bases lay in between. This CDR3 is built from 11 residues. In nucleotides, the CDR3 is TGTGCCAGCTACGGCTACTATGGCTACACCTTC. Protein product: CASYGYYGYTF.

V and J are TRBV27 and TRBJ1-2, with 7 bases fitting TRBD1. The junction had 9 bases not matched to a gene; V was cut back by 1 base and J by 7 bases. CDR3 size: 15 residues. Germline V gene sequence: CDR1 MNHEY, CDR2 SMNVEV (reference sequence). CDR3 DNA: TGTGCCAGCAGTTTATTGCCAGGGGGAGAGGCTGGCTACACCTTC. Amino acids: CASSLLPGGEAGYTF.

This chain connects TRBV2 to TRBJ1-3, with a weak D call TRBD1 (6 bases). Germline lookup yields CDR1 SNHLY and CDR2 FYNNEI. This CDR3 has 15 residues. V dropped 3 bases and J dropped 3 bases, with 12 bases sitting between them. The CDR3 DNA reads as TGTGCCAGCAGTGAGGAACAGGGTTTTGGAAACACCATATATTTT. Translation: CASSEEQGFGNTIYF.

The rearrangement joins TRBV28 to TRBJ2-5; D might be TRBD2 (6 bases). Trimming shortened V by 8 bases and J by 2 bases, and 24 bases separated the two germline ends. Per the germline V gene, CDR1 is MDHEN and CDR2 is SYDVKM. This CDR3 has 17 residues. The CDR3 DNA reads TGTGCCAGCTTCACCCCCGGCGGGGCAGCCAGGCAAGAGACCCAGTACTTC. Protein product: CASFTPGGAARQETQYF. Variable domain in full (rest from reference TRBV28 and TRBJ2-5): DVKVTQSSRYLVKRTGEKVFLECVQDMDHENMFWYRQDPGLGLRLIYFSYDVKMKEKGDIPEGYSVSREKKERFSLILESASTNQTSMYLCASFTPGGAARQETQYFGPGTRLLVL.